The 6 T cell receptor beta chains reported below all come from one sample, sequenced in a study of Ad26.COV2.S vaccination and SARS-CoV-2 variants. The treatment here: 15 to 20 received Ad26.COV2.S at low or high dose, single or two shots; a few received placebo; per-sample allocation not given. Samples analyzed were those drawn on day 63 after the first vaccine or placebo injection. The repertoire was sequenced with immunoSEQ multiplex PCR; TCRdb's copy has only in-frame clones and lacks some. Of 450,000 to 550,000 clones listed, 89% are singletons. The sequences come from peripheral blood, collected in a trial of Ad26.COV2.S vaccine versus placebo. These TCRs come from a person aged 18-60 years who received the Ad26.COV2.S COVID-19 vaccine or a placebo.

This clone was counted once. The chain links TRBV2 to TRBJ2-5; 7 bases fit TRBD2. This CDR3 has 13 amino acids. V shed 6 bases and J 7 bases; nucleotides not matched to a gene: 8. CDR1 and CDR2 from the germline V gene are SNHLY and FYNNEI. CDR3 in DNA: TGTGCCAGCAGAGACGGGGGGTCTTTGACCCAGTACTTC. Amino acid sequence: CASRDGGSLTQYF.

V and J are TRBV28 and TRBJ1-5; D unresolved. Per the germline V gene, CDR1 is MDHEN and CDR2 is SYDVKM. CDR3 length equals 15 residues. Trimming removed 6 bases at V and 0 bases at J, with 12 bases between. In DNA, the CDR3 is TGTGCCAGCAGCTCCGGCCAGTATAGCAATCAGCCCCAGCATTTT. As protein: CASSSGQYSNQPQHF.

The chain carries TRBV25-1 and TRBJ2-1; D not certain. The germline V gene has CDR1 MGHDK and CDR2 SYGVNS. The CDR3 runs to 12 residues. Trimming shortened V by 10 bases and J by 2 bases, and 9 bases separated the two germline ends. CDR3 sequence reads: CATRLAYNEQFF. The CDR3 DNA follows: TGTGCCACCCGGTTGGCCTACAATGAGCAGTTCTTC.

The chain carries TRBV11-3 and TRBJ1-3; D gene uncertain. V was shortened by 1 base and J by 0 bases, with 7 bases between the two germline ends. CDR1 is SGHNT, CDR2 YENEEA, per germline. The CDR3 extends over 15 amino acids. CDR3 sequence reads: CASSLGASSGNTIYF. The CDR3 bases are TGTGCCAGCAGCTTAGGGGCCAGCTCTGGAAACACCATATATTTT.

The CDR3 sequence is CASSAQAENYGYTF. In nucleotides, the CDR3 is TGTGCCAGCAGCGCGCAGGCAGAAAACTATGGCTACACCTTC. The rearrangement uses TRBV7-8 and TRBJ1-2; unclear D gene. This CDR3 spans 14 amino acids. V was cut by 5 bases and J by 2 bases, with 12 bases left in between. CDR1 is SGHVS and CDR2 is FQNEAQ in the germline V gene.

The rearrangement links TRBV9 to TRBJ1-6, with TRBD1 as a possible D gene (6 bases). Germline values: CDR1 SGDLS, CDR2 YYNGEE. The V and J ends lost 4 bases and 5 bases respectively, with 13 bases between them. The CDR3 length is 15 residues. CDR3 in DNA: TGTGCCAGCAGCCCTACCGGACAGAATAATTCACCCCTCCACTTT. It yields the protein CASSPTGQNNSPLHF. Variable domain in full (rest from reference TRBV9 and TRBJ1-6): DSGVTQTPKHLITATGQRVTLRCSPRSGDLSVYWYQQSLDQGLQFLIQYYNGEERAKGNILERFSAQQFPDLHSELNLSSLELGDSALYFCASSPTGQNNSPLHFGNGTRLTVT.